This T cell receptor beta chain was recovered during a study of early T cells in non-severe SARS-CoV-2 infection (dated by TCRdb to about 2021). Regarding the complete study: Because TCR sequencing relied on bulk RNA taken from unsorted whole blood, pairing of alpha and beta chains was not possible.

From V the trimming removes 5 bases and from J it removes 14 bases, while the gene matches leave 7 bases of the junction unaccounted for. Measured from the cysteine to the phenylalanine, the CDR3 is 12 residues long. Just the 36-base CDR3 DNA is kept, in frame starting at base 1. CDR1 and CDR2 are read off the germline V gene (reference sequence) as SEHNR and FQNEAQ. The study was a case-control design nested within a healthcare worker cohort in London, UK, with weekly nasopharyngeal swab PCR tests and blood sampling. Between 23 and 31 March 2020, the week of the UK lockdown, healthcare workers were enrolled and then followed up weekly for as long as 16 weeks. This clonotype has ten or more counts. The specificity of this receptor is unknown. No much larger clone exists at a distance of one base, and base qualities are not known. The protocol used for the library was 5' RACE. Sequencing was carried out with a NextSeq 500. To correct for sequencing error and PCR bias, the TCR library protocol tagged individual cDNA molecules with unique molecular identifiers. Sequencing covered both TCR alpha and beta chains, and within each sample the abundances of alpha and beta sequences were tightly co-correlated. The source study handled its data this way. Decombinator V4 was used to annotate TCR sequences for V gene, J gene and CDR3. TCRs were defined as expanded if a significant change between any two time points was detected under a Poisson model with p below 0.0001. Abundances of TCRs were expressed as counts per million after normalisation to the total number of TCRs sequenced in each sample. MAIT TCRs were defined by TRAV1-2 paired with TRAJ12, TRAJ20 or TRAJ33, and iNKT TCRs by TRAV10 paired with TRAJ18. VDJdb, accessed on 1 November 2021, was searched for TCRs annotated for CMV, EBV and SARS-CoV-2, and TCRs annotated for more than one antigen were excluded. TCRdb itself trimmed the public reads at Q25 with fastp, ran MiXCR and retained productive beta chains. Rows are combined by CDR3 protein, so each entry shows the most common genes and DNA. The V and J calls shown here were made by TCRdb, not taken from the authors' results. The sample table lists 55,000 to 65,000 distinct CDR3 sequences, approximately 9.3% of them with a count of one. The ten largest make up around 8.6% of the sample.

General study outcomes and caveats: VDJdb matching was skewed toward anti-spike CD8 responses and likely underestimated virus-specific expansions, missing private and CD4 specificities.

Sequencing input: whole blood. The sequence is built from TRBV7-9 and TRBJ2-1, with 9 bases aligning to TRBD2. This sequence was found in an adult who was a healthcare worker with PCR-confirmed SARS-CoV-2 infection or an uninfected control (not recorded which). The DNA sequence is TGTGCCAGCAGCCCGGTTGGCGGGAGGGAGTTCTTC. It codes for CASSPVGGREFF.